The 25 T cell receptor beta chains below come from one sample, sequenced in a study of immune characterization of retroperitoneal liposarcoma (dated 2019 in TCRdb). Library preparation was by PCR. Reads for this sample came from a NextSeq 500. The raw public data were reprocessed by TCRdb itself: fastp quality trimming at Q25, MiXCR clonotype calling, in-frame beta chains only. Duplicate CDR3 protein sequences are folded into a single record with the most common DNA and genes. In this sample the table shows approximately 11,000 distinct CDR3 sequences, 45% to 55% of which occur a single time. Of the sample, around 9.3% falls within the top ten clones. Sample: tumor tissue. Receptor source: a female donor with retroperitoneal liposarcoma.

In this sample, this clonotype turned up a few times. The gene calls are TRBV7-2 and TRBJ2-1; TRBD2 aligns across 10 bases. The CDR3 runs to 16 residues. Per germline, CDR1 SGHTA and CDR2 FQGNSA. V lost 1 base and J lost 3; bases outside the gene matches: 3. The CDR3 DNA reads as TGTGCCAGCAGCTTAGGTAGACTAGCGGGCTACAATGAGCAGTTCTTC. Translating gives CASSLGRLAGYNEQFF.

In its sample, this clonotype is medium-sized. The chain has TRBV7-6 and TRBJ2-1; D is unclear. V was shortened by 4 bases and J by 4 bases, with 17 bases between the two germline ends. Germline assignment: CDR1 SGHVS and CDR2 FNYEAQ. The CDR3 loop spans 16 amino acids. CDR3 sequence: CASSSPTFDFYNEQFF. Written as DNA, the CDR3 is TGTGCCAGCAGCTCACCGACTTTCGACTTTTACAATGAGCAGTTCTTC.

By share, this clonotype ranks as medium-sized. This chain links TRBV7-8 with TRBJ2-1; no clear D gene. The end of the DNA fits TRBJ2-7 better, so the J call may be wrong. The germline V gene has CDR1 SGHVS and CDR2 FQNEAQ. This CDR3 is 14 amino acids long. CDR3: CASSSPEGFPEQYF. CDR3 nucleotides: TGTGCCAGCAGCTCCCCGGAAGGGTTTCCCGAGCAGTACTTC.

Concerning this clonotype itself: A read error may be the cause here, since a much bigger clone is one base away. V usage is TRBV6-8 and J usage is TRBJ2-4, with a possible D match to TRBD1 (6 bases). Germline CDR1 is MNHGY and CDR2 is SAAAGT. This CDR3 spans 12 amino acids. V was pared by 6 bases and J by 13 bases, with 16 bases between. CDR3 DNA: TGTGCCAGCAGGGATCGGGACAATGAGCAGTACTTC. It yields the protein CASRDRDNEQYF.

In the case of this clonotype: Its ends do not fully match the called genes, so a read error is possible. The rearrangement links TRBV6-1 to TRBJ2-7; 10 nucleotides agree with TRBD2. The DNA end lines up better with TRBJ2-5; the J call may be wrong. The CDR3 sequence is 16 residues long. Germline V gives CDR1 MNHNS, CDR2 SASEGT. The chain's CDR3 is CPIPAIQREGGLTQYF. The CDR3, as DNA: TGCCCCATCCCAGCAATCCAGCGGGAGGGAGGATTGACCCAGTACTTC.

By sample share, this clonotype is medium-sized. The chain couples TRBV6-1 to TRBJ2-5; 11 nucleotides line up with TRBD1. Germline V gene sequence: CDR1 MNHNS, CDR2 SASEGT. The CDR3 has 14 residues. The trim removed 6 bases at V and 5 bases at J, leaving 5 bases unmatched. CDR3 DNA sequence: TGTGCCAGCAGCCGGACAGGGGGCCAGGAGACCCAGTACTTC. It codes for CASSRTGGQETQYF.

Concerning this clonotype itself: One end of the junction is discordant with germline, which a read error may explain. This chain joins TRBV11-2 and TRBJ2-7, with 7 bases identical to TRBD1. The CDR3 totals 17 residues. CDR1 is SGHAT and CDR2 is FQNNGV in the germline V gene. The CDR3 coding sequence is TGTGCCAGCAGCCTAGACCAACCGGGACAGAGATCCTACGAGCAGTACTTC. Amino acids: CASSLDQPGQRSYEQYF.

The chain has TRBV6-2 or TRBV6-3 and TRBJ2-1, with TRBD2 matching 13 bases. V shed 6 bases, J shed 0 bases, and the junction held 8 bases outside the gene matches. Looked up from germline, CDR1 is MNHEY and CDR2 is SVGEGT. The CDR3 loop spans 18 amino acids. CDR3 nucleotides: TGTGCCAGCAGATACACTAGCGGGAGGGAGAGCTCCTACAATGAGCAGTTCTTC. The encoded protein is CASRYTSGRESSYNEQFF.

This clonotype was seen repeatedly, ten times or more. The chain couples TRBV6-1 to TRBJ2-1; weak D call: TRBD1 (6 bases). The DNA end is more similar to TRBJ2-7, so the J call may be wrong. This CDR3 has 15 residues. Germline V gene lookup returns CDR1 MNHNS and CDR2 SASEGT. The CDR3 nucleotides read TGTGCCACCCGAAACAGGGATAGCTCCTACAATGAGCAGTACTTC. Encoded protein: CATRNRDSSYNEQYF.

By share, this clonotype counts as medium-sized. The J gene is TRBJ2-1, the V gene TRBV6-1; 10 bases are shared with TRBD2. The end of the DNA aligns better with TRBJ2-7, so the J call may be wrong. The CDR3 sequence is 15 residues long. CDR1 and CDR2 from the germline V gene are MNHNS and SASEGT. In DNA, the CDR3 is TGTGCCAGCACAAGCTCGCTAGCGGGAGACAATGAGCAGTACTTC. Protein product: CASTSSLAGDNEQYF.

This clonotype ranks as medium-sized. This sequence joins TRBV6-1 and TRBJ2-1; maybe TRBD2 (7 bases). From germline, CDR1 is MNHNS and CDR2 SASEGT. The ends were cut back, 4 bases at V and 10 bases at J, with 20 bases in the middle. The CDR3 extends over 15 amino acids. The CDR3 sequence is CASSARGGGYYEQFF. The CDR3 nucleotides read TGTGCCAGCAGTGCCCGGGGAGGGGGTTACTACGAGCAGTTCTTC.

This clonotype was counted only a few times. The chain is built from TRBV11-1 and TRBJ2-3; TRBD2 matches 8 bases. The better agreement between TRBJ2-1 and the DNA end casts doubt on the J call. Germline V gene data show CDR1 as SGHAT and CDR2 as FQDESV (reference sequence). This CDR3 is 14 amino acids long. CDR3 protein: CASSRTSRTYEQFF. CDR3 DNA: TGTGCCAGCAGCCGGACTAGCAGAACCTACGAGCAGTTCTTC.

Turning to this clonotype: An end of the junction differs from the germline gene, which may be a read error. The chain uses TRBV6-1 and TRBJ1-4; unclear D gene. Germline V CDR1 and CDR2: MNHNS, SASEGT. The CDR3 runs 13 residues. CDR3 in amino acids: CASIERFLEKLFF. The CDR3 DNA reads TGTGCCAGCATTGAACGGTTCCTGGAAAAACTGTTTTTT.

V usage is TRBV6-1 and J usage is TRBJ2-3; tentatively, D is TRBD1 or TRBD2 (6 bases each). The J call may be in error: the DNA end matches TRBJ2-7 better. The CDR3 totals 12 residues. Germline values: CDR1 MNHNS, CDR2 SASEGT. The CDR3 DNA reads as TGTGCCAGCAGCCCGGGGGACAATGAGCAGTACTTC. Protein: CASSPGDNEQYF.

This clonotype occurred once. The chain carries TRBV6-1 and TRBJ2-1; 9 nucleotides match TRBD2. The DNA end is a closer match to TRBJ2-7, so the J assignment may be wrong. The germline gives CDR1 MNHNS, CDR2 SASEGT. This CDR3 comprises 15 residues. This chain's CDR3 is CASSTAGAGGNEQYF. CDR3 nucleotide sequence: TGTGCCAGCAGTACAGCGGGGGCGGGAGGGAACGAGCAGTACTTC.

The CDR3 loop is CASRLIGTDNEQFF. The CDR3 DNA reads TGTGCCAGCAGACTCATCGGGACTGACAATGAGCAGTTCTTC. The chain is built from TRBV6-6 and TRBJ2-1; D might be TRBD2 (6 bases). Germline lookup yields CDR1 MNHNY and CDR2 SVGAGI (reference sequence). The CDR3 covers 14 residues. Trimming left V 6 bases short and J 5 bases short, with 14 bases between.

V is TRBV7-9 and J is TRBJ2-1; 7 positions match TRBD1. The J call may be in error: the DNA end matches TRBJ2-5 better. The CDR3 covers 12 residues. Germline assignment: CDR1 SEHNR and CDR2 FQNEAQ (reference sequence). CDR3 amino acids: CASSRGQKTQYF. The CDR3 DNA sequence: TGTGCCAGCAGCAGGGGACAGAAGACCCAGTACTTC.

This chain uses TRBV25-1 with TRBJ2-3, with 9 bases identical to TRBD1. In germline, CDR1 is MGHDK, CDR2 SYGVNS. The V and J ends lost 5 bases and 4 bases, in that order; junction bases with no gene match: 4. The CDR3 sequence is 14 residues long. The CDR3 protein is CASSLRTGADTQYF. For the CDR3, the DNA is TGTGCCAGCAGTCTCAGGACAGGGGCAGATACGCAGTATTTT.

The gene calls are TRBV12-5 and TRBJ2-3, with no clear D. V was clipped by 6 bases and J by 2 bases, with 18 bases between them. The germline V gene has CDR1 LGHNT and CDR2 FRNRAP. The CDR3 length is 16 residues. DNA of the CDR3: TGTGCTAGTGGCCCCAAGCTACGTACGACCACAGATACGCAGTATTTT. This codes for CASGPKLRTTTDTQYF.

This clonotype turned up a few times. This chain uses TRBV11-2 with TRBJ2-3; 7 bases map to TRBD1. The V segment lost 5 bases and the J segment 2 bases; nucleotides outside the gene matches: 13. Germline V gives CDR1 SGHAT, CDR2 FQNNGV. CDR3 length: 17 amino acids. CDR3 in DNA: TGTGCCAGCAGCGAACTCGACAGGGTTCTTCTCACAGATACGCAGTATTTT. This encodes CASSELDRVLLTDTQYF.

This chain connects TRBV6-8 to TRBJ2-1; 9 nucleotides agree with TRBD1. The DNA end is a closer match to TRBJ2-7, so the J assignment may be wrong. The length of the CDR3 is 15 residues. CDR1 MNHGY and CDR2 SAAAGT come from the germline V gene. CDR3 DNA sequence: TGTGCCAGCAGTTTTGGGACAGGGAATAACTACGAGCAGTACTTC. The encoded protein is CASSFGTGNNYEQYF.

The chain couples TRBV6-8 to TRBJ2-1, with unresolved D. Trimming shortened V by 0 bases and J by 6 bases, and 15 bases separated the two germline ends. Germline loops: CDR1 MNHGY, CDR2 SAAAGT. This CDR3 region has 16 residues. CDR3 nucleotide sequence: TGTGCCAGCAGTTACTCGACCAGTTGGGGTGGCAATGAGCAGTTCTTC. It is translated as CASSYSTSWGGNEQFF.

In its sample, this clonotype ranks as medium-sized. The chain joins TRBV7-8 to TRBJ2-1; TRBD2 matches 10 bases. Germline CDR1 and CDR2: SGHVS and FQNEAQ. The CDR3 sequence is 15 residues long. V trimming: 3 bases; J trimming: 6 bases; junction bases outside the gene matches: 5. The CDR3 DNA sequence: TGTGCCAGCAGCTTCCCAGCGGGGGGGCCCAATGAGCAGTTCTTC. It translates to CASSFPAGGPNEQFF.

This clonotype occurred a few times. This chain joins TRBV6-1 and TRBJ2-1, with D perhaps matching TRBD1 (7 bases). Germline loops: CDR1 MNHNS, CDR2 SASEGT. Trimming took off 6 bases at V and 6 bases at J, with 21 bases between the two ends. The CDR3 runs 16 residues. The DNA of the CDR3 is TGTGCCAGCAGGGACAGGAATTATCTGGGGGGCAATGAGCAGTTCTTC. It translates to CASRDRNYLGGNEQFF.

This clonotype was found a few times. The chain uses TRBV6-1 and TRBJ2-2; TRBD2 is a possible D gene (5 bases). The CDR3 has 14 amino acids. V shed 7 bases and J shed 1 base, with 10 bases lying between them. Germline V lookup: CDR1 MNHNS, CDR2 SASEGT. CDR3 region: CASTPGWNTGELFF. CDR3 nucleotides: TGTGCCAGCACCCCGGGGTGGAACACCGGGGAGCTGTTTTTT.